This T cell receptor (beta chain) was captured in a study of OX40 agonist ivuxolimab in advanced cancers. Study at large: In this cohort, patients received ivuxolimab, an agonistic anti-OX40 (CD134) antibody. Broader study findings: Fewer expanded clones were found on average in CD4+ than in CD8+ T cells. Certain nonresponders additionally had low normalized T-cell clonal expansion.

A word on this clone: Its antigen remains unidentified.

With 0 bases removed from V and 5 bases from J, the gap between germline ends came to 13 bases. The CDR3 spans 15 residues. Germline V gives CDR1 LNHNV, CDR2 YYDKDF (reference sequence). Sequencing was performed with immunoSEQ multiplex PCR; in TCRdb, only in-frame clones are kept and a portion is missing. The sample has about 28,000 clones; around 82% are singletons. It was autoimmune disease history or systemic immunosuppression that excluded patients. The sequence derives from an adult with an advanced solid tumor such as melanoma, head and neck, liver or kidney cancer. This sequence joins TRBV15 and TRBJ2-5, with D possibly TRBD1 on 7 matching bases. The material was CD4+ or CD8+ T cells sorted from blood, obtained in a trial of the OX40 agonist ivuxolimab. The CDR3 nucleotides are TGTGCCACCAGCAGAGAACGGGCAGGGGGGGAGACCCAGTACTTC. Its translation: CATSRERAGGETQYF.